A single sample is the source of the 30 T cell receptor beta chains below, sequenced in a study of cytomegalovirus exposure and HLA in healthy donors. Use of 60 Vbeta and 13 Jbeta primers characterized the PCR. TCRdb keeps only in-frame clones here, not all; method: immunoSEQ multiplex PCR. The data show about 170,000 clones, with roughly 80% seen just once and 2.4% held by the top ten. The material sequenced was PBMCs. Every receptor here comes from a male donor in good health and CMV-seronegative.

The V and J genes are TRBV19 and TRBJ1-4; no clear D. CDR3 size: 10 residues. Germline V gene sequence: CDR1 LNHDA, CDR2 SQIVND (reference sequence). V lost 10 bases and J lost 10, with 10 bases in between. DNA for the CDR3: TGTGCCACCGAGTACGGAAAACTGTTTTTT. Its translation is CATEYGKLFF.

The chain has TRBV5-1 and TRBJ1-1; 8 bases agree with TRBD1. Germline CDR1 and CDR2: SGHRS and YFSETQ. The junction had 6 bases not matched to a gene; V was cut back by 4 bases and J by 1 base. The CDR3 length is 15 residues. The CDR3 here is CASSPLTGANTEAFF. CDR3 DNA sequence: TGCGCCAGCAGCCCCCTGACAGGGGCGAACACTGAAGCTTTCTTT.

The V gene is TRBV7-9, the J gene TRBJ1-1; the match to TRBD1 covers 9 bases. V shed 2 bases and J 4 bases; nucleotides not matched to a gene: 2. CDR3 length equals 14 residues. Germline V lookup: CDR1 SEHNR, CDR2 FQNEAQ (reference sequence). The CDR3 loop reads CASSLSGQGTEAFF. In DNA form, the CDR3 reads TGTGCCAGCAGCTTATCGGGACAGGGCACTGAAGCTTTCTTT.

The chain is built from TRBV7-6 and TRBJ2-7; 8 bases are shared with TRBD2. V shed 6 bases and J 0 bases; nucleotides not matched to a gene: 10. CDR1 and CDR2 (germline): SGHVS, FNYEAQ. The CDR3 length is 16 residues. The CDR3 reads CASSVQAGGSSYEQYF. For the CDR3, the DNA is TGTGCCAGCAGTGTTCAGGCGGGAGGATCCTCCTACGAGCAGTACTTC.

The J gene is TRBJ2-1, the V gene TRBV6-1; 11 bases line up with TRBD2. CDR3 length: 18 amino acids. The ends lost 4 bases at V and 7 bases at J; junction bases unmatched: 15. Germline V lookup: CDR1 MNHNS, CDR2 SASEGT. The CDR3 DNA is TGTGCCAGCAGTGCCGTGGTAGCGGGAGGGCCGAAGTGGAATGAGCAGTTCTTC. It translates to CASSAVVAGGPKWNEQFF.

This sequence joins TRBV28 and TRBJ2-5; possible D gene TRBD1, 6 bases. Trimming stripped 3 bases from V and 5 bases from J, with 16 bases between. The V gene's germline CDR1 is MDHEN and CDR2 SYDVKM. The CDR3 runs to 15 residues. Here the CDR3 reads CASSLVGTRGETQYF. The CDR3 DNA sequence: TGTGCCAGCAGTTTGGTAGGGACACGAGGCGAGACCCAGTACTTC.

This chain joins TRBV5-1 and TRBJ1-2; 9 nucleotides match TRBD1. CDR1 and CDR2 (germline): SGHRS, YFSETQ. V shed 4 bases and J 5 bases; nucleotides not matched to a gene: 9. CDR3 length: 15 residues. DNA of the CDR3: TGCGCCAGCAGCCCCGGGACAGGGATTTTATATGGCTACACCTTC. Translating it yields CASSPGTGILYGYTF. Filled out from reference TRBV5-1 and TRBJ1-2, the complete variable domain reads KAGVTQTPRYLIKTRGQQVTLSCSPISGHRSVSWYQQTPGQGLQFLFEYFSETQRNKGNFPGRFSGRQFSNSRSEMNVSTLELGDSALYLCASSPGTGILYGYTFGSGTRLTVV.

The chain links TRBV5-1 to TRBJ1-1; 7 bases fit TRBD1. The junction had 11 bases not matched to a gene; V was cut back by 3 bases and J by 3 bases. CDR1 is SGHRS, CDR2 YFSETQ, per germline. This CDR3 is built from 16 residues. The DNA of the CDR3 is TGCGCCAGCAGCTACCGGGACAGTAGATTTGACACTGAAGCTTTCTTT. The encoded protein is CASSYRDSRFDTEAFF. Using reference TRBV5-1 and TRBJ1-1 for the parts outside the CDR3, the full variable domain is KAGVTQTPRYLIKTRGQQVTLSCSPISGHRSVSWYQQTPGQGLQFLFEYFSETQRNKGNFPGRFSGRQFSNSRSEMNVSTLELGDSALYLCASSYRDSRFDTEAFFGQGTRLTVV.

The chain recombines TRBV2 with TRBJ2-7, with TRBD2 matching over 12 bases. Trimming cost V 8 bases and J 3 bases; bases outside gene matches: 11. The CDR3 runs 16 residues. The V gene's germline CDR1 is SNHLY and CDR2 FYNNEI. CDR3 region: CASGGQRTSGVYEQYF. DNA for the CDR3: TGTGCCAGCGGGGGACAGAGGACTAGCGGGGTCTACGAGCAGTACTTC. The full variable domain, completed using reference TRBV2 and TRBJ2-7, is EPEVTQTPSHQVTQMGQEVILRCVPISNHLYFYWYRQILGQKVEFLVSFYNNEISEKSEIFDDQFSVERPDGSNFTLKIRSTKLEDSAMYFCASGGQRTSGVYEQYFGPGTRLTVT.

The CDR3 nucleotides are TGTGCCAGCAGGCAGGGATACTATAATTCACCCCTCCACTTT. It encodes CASRQGYYNSPLHF. This rearrangement joins TRBV28 to TRBJ1-6, with D maybe TRBD1 (5 bases). This CDR3 is built from 14 residues. The V end was cut by 6 bases, the J end by 3 bases, with 9 bases between. The germline CDR1 and CDR2 sequences are MDHEN and SYDVKM.

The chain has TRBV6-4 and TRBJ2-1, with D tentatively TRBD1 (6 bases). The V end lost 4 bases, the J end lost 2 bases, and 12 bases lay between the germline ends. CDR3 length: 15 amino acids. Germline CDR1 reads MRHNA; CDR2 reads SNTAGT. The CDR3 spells CASSVGQNPYNEQFF. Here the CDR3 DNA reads TGTGCCAGCAGTGTCGGACAGAACCCCTACAATGAGCAGTTCTTC.

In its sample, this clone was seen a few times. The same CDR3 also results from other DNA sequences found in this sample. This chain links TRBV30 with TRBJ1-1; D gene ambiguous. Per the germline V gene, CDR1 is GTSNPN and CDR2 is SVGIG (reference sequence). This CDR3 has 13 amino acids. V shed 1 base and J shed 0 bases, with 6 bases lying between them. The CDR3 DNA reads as TGTGCCTGGAGTGGACACATGAACACTGAAGCTTTCTTT. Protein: CAWSGHMNTEAFF.

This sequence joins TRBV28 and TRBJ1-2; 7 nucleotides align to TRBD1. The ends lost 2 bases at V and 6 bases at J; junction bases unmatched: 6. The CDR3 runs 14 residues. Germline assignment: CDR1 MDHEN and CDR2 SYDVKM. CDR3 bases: TGTGCCAGCAGTTTAAGGACAGGAGGGGATGGCTACACCTTC. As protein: CASSLRTGGDGYTF.

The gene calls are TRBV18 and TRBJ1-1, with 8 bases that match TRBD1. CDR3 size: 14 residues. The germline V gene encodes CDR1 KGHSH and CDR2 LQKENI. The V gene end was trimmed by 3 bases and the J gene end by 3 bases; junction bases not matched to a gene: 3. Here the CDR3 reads CASSPEQGDTEAFF. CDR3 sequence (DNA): TGTGCCAGCTCACCCGAACAGGGGGACACTGAAGCTTTCTTT.

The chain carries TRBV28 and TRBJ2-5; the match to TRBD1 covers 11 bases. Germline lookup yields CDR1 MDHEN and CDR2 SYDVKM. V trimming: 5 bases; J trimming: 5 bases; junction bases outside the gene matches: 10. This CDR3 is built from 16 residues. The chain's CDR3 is CASSPQRTGGRETQYF. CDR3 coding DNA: TGTGCCAGCAGTCCTCAACGGACAGGGGGCAGGGAGACCCAGTACTTC.

The CDR3 protein is CASSLDRAYEQYF. CDR3 sequence (DNA): TGTGCCAGCAGCTTGGACAGGGCCTACGAGCAGTACTTC. The chain couples TRBV13 to TRBJ2-7; TRBD1 matches 8 bases. The CDR3 runs to 13 residues. Germline CDR1 is PRHDT and CDR2 is FYEKMQ (reference sequence). V lost 3 bases, J lost 2 bases, and 0 bases stayed unmatched.

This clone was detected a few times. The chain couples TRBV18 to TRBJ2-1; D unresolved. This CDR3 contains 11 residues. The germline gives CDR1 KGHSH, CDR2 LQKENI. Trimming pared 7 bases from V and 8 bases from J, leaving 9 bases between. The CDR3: CASYEVDEQFF. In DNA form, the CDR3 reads TGTGCCAGCTACGAGGTTGATGAGCAGTTCTTC.

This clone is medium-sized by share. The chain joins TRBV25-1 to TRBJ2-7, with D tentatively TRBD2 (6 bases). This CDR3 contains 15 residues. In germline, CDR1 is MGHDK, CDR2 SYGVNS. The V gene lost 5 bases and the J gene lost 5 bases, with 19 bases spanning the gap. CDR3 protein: CASSLQGMGGNEQYF. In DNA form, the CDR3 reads TGTGCCAGCAGTCTCCAGGGTATGGGAGGCAACGAGCAGTACTTC.

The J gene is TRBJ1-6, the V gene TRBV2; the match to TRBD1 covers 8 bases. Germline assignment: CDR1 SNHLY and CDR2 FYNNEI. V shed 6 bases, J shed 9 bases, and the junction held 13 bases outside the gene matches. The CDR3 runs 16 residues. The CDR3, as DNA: TGTGCCAGCAGCGGAAACCAGGGGGCGCGCGTTTCACCCCTCCACTTT. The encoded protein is CASSGNQGARVSPLHF.

DNA for the CDR3: TGTGCCAGTAGTCCCCCAGGGAATTTGGGCACAGATACGCAGTATTTT. Residues: CASSPPGNLGTDTQYF. The rearrangement links TRBV19 to TRBJ2-3, with D perhaps matching TRBD1 (5 bases). V was pared by 5 bases and J by 1 base, with 16 bases between. The CDR3 has 16 residues. Germline loops: CDR1 LNHDA, CDR2 SQIVND (reference sequence).

CDR3 nucleotide sequence: TGTGCCAGTAGCGTACTTGGACGTGACTACGAAGCTTTCTTT. Protein product: CASSVLGRDYEAFF. V usage is TRBV19 and J usage is TRBJ1-1; D ambiguous. The V and J ends lost 6 bases and 8 bases respectively, with 19 bases between them. Germline-derived CDR1 and CDR2 are LNHDA and SQIVND (reference sequence). The CDR3 totals 14 residues.

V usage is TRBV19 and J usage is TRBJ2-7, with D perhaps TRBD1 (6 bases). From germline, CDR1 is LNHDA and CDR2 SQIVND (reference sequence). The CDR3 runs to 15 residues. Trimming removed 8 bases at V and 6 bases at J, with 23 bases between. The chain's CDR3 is CASSFPGESRGEQYF. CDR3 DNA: TGTGCCAGTTCTTTCCCTGGGGAGTCCAGGGGCGAGCAGTACTTC.

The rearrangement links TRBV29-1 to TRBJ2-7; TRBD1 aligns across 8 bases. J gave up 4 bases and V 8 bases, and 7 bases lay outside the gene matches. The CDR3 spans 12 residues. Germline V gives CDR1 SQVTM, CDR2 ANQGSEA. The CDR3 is CSSQGALYEQYF. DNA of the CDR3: TGCAGCTCTCAGGGGGCCCTTTACGAGCAGTACTTC.

The CDR3 reads CASSYIRAPTVDGYTF. The CDR3 DNA reads as TGTGCCAGCAGCTATATCCGAGCTCCGACAGTTGATGGCTACACCTTC. V is TRBV7-2 and J is TRBJ1-2; maybe TRBD1 (5 bases). The V gene's germline CDR1 is SGHTA and CDR2 FQGNSA. The CDR3 totals 16 residues. The germline V and J ends were trimmed by 4 bases and 6 bases, with 21 bases remaining between them.

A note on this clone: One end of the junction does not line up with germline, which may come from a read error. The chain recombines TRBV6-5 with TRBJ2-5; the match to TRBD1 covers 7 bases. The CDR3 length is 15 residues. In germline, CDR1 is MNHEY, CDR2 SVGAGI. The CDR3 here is CASRAHKGASEAQYF. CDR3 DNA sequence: TGTGCCAGCAGGGCCCACAAGGGGGCCTCAGAGGCCCAGTACTTC.

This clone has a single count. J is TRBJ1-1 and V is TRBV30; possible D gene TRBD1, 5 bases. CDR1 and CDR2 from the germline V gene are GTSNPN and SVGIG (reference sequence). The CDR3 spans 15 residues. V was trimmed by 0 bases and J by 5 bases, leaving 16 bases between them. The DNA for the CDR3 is TGTGCCTGGAGTGTAAGTTTCAGGGCCGGGACTGAAGCTTTCTTT. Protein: CAWSVSFRAGTEAFF.

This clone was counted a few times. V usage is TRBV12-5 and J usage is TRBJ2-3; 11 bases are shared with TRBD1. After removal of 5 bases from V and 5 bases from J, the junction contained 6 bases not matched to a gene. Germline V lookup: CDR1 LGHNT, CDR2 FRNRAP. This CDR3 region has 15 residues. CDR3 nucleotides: TGTGCTAGTGGTGGACAGGGGGCTGGAGGAGATACGCAGTATTTT. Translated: CASGGQGAGGDTQYF.

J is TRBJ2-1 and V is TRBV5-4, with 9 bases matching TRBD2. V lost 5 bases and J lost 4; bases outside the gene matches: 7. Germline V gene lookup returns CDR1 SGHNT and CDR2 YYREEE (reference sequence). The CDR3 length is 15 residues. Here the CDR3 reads CASRERGAIYNEQFF. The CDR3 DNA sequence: TGTGCCAGCAGGGAGCGGGGGGCGATTTACAATGAGCAGTTCTTC.

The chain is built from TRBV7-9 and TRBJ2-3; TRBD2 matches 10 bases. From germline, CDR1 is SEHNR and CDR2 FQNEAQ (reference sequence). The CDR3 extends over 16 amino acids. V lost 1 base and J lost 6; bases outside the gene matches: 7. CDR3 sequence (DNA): TGTGCCAGCAGCTTAGGTTCTAGCGGGAGTTTGGATACGCAGTATTTT. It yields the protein CASSLGSSGSLDTQYF.

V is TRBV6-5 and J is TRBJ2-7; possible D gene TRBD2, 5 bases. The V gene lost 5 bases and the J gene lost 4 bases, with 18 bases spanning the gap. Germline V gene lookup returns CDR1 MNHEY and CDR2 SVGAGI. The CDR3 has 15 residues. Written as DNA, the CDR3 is TGTGCCAGCAGTCTCGGGGATATACAGATGTACGAGCAGTACTTC. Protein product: CASSLGDIQMYEQYF.